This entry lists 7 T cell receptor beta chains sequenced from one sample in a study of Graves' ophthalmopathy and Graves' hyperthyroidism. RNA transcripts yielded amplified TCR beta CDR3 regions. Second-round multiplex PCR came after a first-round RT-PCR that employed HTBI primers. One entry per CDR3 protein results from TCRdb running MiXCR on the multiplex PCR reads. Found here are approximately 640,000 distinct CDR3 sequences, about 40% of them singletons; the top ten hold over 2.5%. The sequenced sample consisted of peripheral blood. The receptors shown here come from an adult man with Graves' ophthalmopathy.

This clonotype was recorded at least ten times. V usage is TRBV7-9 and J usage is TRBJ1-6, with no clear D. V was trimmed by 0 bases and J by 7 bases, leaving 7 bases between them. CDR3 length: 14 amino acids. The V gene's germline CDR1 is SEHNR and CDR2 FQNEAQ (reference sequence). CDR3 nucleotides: TGTGCCAGCAGCTTAGCACAGAAAAATTCACCCCTCCACTTT. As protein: CASSLAQKNSPLHF.

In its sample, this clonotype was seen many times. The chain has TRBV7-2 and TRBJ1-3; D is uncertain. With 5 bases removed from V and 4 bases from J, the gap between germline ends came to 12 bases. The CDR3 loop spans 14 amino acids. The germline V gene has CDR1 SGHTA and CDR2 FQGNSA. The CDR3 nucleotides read TGTGCCAGCAGCCTCCGGGATCGCGGAAACACCATATATTTT. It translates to CASSLRDRGNTIYF.

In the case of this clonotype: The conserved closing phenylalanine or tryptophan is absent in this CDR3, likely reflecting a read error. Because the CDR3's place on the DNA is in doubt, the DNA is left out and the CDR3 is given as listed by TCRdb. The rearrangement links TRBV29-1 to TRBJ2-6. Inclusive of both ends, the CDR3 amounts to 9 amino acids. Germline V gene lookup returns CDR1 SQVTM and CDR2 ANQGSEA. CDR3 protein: CSVGERTVS.

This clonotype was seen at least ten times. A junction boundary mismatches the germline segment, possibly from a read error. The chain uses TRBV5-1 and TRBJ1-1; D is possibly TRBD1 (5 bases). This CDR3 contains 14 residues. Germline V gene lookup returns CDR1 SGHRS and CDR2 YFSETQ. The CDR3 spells CASSLRVGNTEAFF. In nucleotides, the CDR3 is TGTGCCAGCAGCCTCAGGGTTGGGAACACTGAAGCTTTCTTT.

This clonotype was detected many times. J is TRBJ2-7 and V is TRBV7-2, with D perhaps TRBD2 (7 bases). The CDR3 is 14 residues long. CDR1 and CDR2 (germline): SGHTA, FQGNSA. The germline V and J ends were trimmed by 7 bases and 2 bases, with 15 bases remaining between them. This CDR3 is CASTLGGPPYEQYF. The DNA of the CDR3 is TGTGCCAGCACCCTGGGGGGGCCGCCCTACGAGCAGTACTTC.

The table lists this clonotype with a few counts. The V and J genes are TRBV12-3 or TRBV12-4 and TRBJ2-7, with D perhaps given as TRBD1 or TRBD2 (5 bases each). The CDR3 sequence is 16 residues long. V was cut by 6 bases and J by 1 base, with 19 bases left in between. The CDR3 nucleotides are TGTGCCAGCAGCCCCCCGACCGGGACGGAATCCTACGAGCAGTACTTC. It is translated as CASSPPTGTESYEQYF.

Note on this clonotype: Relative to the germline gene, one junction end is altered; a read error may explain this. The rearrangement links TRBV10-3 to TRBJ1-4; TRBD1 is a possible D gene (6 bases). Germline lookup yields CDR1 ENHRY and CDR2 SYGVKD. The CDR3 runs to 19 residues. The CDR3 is CASSLSGAAEPLGNEKLFF. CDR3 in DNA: TGTGCCAGCAGTTTATCGGGGGCAGCCGAACCGCTGGGTAACGAAAAACTGTTTTTT.